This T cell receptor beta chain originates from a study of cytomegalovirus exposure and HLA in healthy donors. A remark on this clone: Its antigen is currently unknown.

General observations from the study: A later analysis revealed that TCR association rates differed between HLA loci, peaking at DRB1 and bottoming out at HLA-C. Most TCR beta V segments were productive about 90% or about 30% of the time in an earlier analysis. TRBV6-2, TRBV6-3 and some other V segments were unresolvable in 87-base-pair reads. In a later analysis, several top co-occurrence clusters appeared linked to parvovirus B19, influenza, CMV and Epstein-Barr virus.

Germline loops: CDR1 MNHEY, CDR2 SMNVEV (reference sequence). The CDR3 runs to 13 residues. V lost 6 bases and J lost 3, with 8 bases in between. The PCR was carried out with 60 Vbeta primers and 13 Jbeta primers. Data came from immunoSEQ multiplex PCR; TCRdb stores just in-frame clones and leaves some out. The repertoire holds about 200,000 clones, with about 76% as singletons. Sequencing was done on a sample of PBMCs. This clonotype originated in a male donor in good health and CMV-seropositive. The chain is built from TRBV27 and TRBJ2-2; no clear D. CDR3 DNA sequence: TGTGCCAGCAGCTTAAGAGACACCGGGGAGCTGTTTTTT. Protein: CASSLRDTGELFF.